This T cell receptor (beta chain) was retrieved from a study of Ad26.COV2.S vaccination and SARS-CoV-2 variants. About the research overall: The COV1001 Ad26.COV2.S trial arm included the donor.

Comments on this clone: The target antigen is unknown.

Clones were sequenced by immunoSEQ multiplex PCR, and TCRdb holds only the in-frame ones, with some missing. Found here are around 400,000 clones, around 90% of them singletons; the top ten hold about 12%. Treatment noted: roughly 20 received Ad26.COV2.S at low or high dose, single or two shots; several received placebo; per-sample allocation not given. Material that was analyzed had been drawn on day 63 after the first vaccine or placebo injection. In Boston, the donor was an adult between 18-55 years of age. Findings of the study overall: Substantial breadth was reported for post-vaccination spike-specific CD8+ and CD4+ T cells. Responses of T cells in total may have been underestimated by the TCR breadth and depth analyses.

The trim removed 0 bases at V and 7 bases at J, leaving 3 bases unmatched. The CDR3 spans 15 residues. Germline loops: CDR1 MNHEY, CDR2 SVGEGT. The sequencing here drew on peripheral blood, taken in a trial of Ad26.COV2.S vaccine versus placebo. The origin of this receptor is a person between 18 and 59 years old who received the Ad26.COV2.S COVID-19 vaccine or a placebo. The genes are TRBV6-2 or TRBV6-3 and TRBJ2-7; 13 bases line up with TRBD2. This CDR3 is CASSYSPGLAGEQYF. The CDR3 DNA reads TGTGCCAGCAGTTACTCTCCGGGACTAGCGGGAGAGCAGTACTTC.